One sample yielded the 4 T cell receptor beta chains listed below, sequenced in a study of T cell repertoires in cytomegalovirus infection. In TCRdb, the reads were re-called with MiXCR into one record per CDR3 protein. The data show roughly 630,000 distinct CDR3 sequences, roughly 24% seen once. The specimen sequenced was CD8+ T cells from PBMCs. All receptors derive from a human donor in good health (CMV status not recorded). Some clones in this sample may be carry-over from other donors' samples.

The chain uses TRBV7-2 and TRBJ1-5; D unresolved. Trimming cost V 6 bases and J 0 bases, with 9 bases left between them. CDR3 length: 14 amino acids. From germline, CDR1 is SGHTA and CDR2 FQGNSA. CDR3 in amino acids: CASSSVYSNQPQHF. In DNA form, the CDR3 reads TGTGCCAGCAGTTCAGTTTATAGCAATCAGCCCCAGCATTTT.

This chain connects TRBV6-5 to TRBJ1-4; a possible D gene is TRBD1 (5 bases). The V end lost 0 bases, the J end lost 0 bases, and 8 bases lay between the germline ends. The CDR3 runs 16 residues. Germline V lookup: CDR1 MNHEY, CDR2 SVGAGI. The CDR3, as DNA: TGTGCCAGCAGTTACTCGGGGCTCGCAACTAATGAAAAACTGTTTTTT. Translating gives CASSYSGLATNEKLFF.

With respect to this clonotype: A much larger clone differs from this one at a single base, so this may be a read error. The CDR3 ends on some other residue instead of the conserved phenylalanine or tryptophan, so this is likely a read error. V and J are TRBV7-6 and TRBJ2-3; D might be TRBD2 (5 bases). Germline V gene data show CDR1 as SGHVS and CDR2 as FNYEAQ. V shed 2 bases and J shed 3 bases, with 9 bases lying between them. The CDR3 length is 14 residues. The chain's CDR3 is CASSLFEGTDTQYL. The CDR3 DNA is TGTGCCAGCAGCTTATTCGAGGGAACAGATACGCAGTATCTT.

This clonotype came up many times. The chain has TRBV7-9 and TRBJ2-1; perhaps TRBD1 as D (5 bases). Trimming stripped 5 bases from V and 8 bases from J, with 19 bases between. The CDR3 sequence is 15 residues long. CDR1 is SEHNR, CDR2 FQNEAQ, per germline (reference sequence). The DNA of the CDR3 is TGTGCCAGCAGCGCCCTTCAGGGTTGGGTCGATGAGCAGTTCTTC. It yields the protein CASSALQGWVDEQFF.